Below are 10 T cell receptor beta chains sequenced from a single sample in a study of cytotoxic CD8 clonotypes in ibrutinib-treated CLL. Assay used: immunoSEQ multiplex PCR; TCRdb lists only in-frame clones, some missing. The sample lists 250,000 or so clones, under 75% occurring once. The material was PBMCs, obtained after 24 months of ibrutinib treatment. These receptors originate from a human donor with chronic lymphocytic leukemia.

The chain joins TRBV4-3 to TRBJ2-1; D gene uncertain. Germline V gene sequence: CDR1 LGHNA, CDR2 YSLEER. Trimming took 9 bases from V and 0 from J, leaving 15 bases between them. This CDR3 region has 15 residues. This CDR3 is CASGRSTSSYNEQFF. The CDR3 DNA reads TGCGCCAGTGGTCGATCCACGAGCTCCTACAATGAGCAGTTCTTC.

Here the CDR3 reads CASSFWGTGNTIYF. The CDR3, as DNA: TGTGCCAGCAGTTTCTGGGGGACTGGAAACACCATATATTTT. The genes are TRBV28 and TRBJ1-3, with D perhaps TRBD1 (5 bases). The CDR3 covers 14 residues. Trimming shortened V by 3 bases and J by 2 bases, and 8 bases separated the two germline ends. Germline-derived CDR1 and CDR2 are MDHEN and SYDVKM.

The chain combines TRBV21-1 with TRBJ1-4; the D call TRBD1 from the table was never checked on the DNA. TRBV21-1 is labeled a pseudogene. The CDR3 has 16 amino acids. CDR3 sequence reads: CASSSRFDRGREKLFF. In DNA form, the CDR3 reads TGTGCCAGCAGCTCCCGATTCGACAGGGGTCGTGAAAAACTGTTTTTT.

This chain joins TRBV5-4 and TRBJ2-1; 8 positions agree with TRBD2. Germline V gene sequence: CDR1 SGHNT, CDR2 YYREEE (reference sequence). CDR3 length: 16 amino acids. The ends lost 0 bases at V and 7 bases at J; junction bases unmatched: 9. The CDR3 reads CASSLEAGLVLNEQFF. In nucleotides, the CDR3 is TGTGCCAGCAGCTTGGAGGCGGGACTAGTTTTGAATGAGCAGTTCTTC.

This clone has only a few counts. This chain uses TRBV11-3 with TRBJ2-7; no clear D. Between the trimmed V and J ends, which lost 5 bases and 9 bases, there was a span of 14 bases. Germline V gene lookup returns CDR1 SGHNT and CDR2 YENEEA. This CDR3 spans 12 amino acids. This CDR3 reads CASSLRPKRQYF. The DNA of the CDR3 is TGTGCCAGCAGCCTTCGACCCAAAAGGCAGTACTTC.

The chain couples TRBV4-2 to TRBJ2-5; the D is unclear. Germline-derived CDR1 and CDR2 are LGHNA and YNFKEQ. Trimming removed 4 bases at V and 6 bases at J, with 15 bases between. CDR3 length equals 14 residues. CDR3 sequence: CASSPRLSGQTQYF. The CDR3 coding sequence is TGTGCCAGCAGCCCCCGGTTGTCCGGTCAGACCCAGTACTTC.

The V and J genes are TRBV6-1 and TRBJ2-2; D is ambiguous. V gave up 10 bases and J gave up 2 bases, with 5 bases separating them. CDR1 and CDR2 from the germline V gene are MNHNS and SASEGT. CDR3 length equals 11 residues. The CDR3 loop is CATKNTGELFF. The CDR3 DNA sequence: TGTGCCACCAAAAACACCGGGGAGCTGTTTTTT.

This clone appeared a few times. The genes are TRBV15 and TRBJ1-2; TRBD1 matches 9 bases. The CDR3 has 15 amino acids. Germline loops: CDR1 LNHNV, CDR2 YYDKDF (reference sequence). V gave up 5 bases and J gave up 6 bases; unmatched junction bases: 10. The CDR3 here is CATSDTPDRGDGYTF. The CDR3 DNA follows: TGTGCCACCAGCGATACGCCGGACAGGGGAGATGGCTACACCTTC.

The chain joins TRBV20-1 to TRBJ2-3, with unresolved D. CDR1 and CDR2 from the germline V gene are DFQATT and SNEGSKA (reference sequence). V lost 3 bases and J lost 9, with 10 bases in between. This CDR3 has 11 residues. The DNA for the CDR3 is TGCAGTGCTAGCGGGTTGGGAACGCAGTATTTT. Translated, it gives CSASGLGTQYF.

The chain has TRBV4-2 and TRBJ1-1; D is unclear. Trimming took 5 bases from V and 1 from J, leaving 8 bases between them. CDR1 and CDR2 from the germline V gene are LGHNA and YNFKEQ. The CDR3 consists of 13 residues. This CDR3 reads CASSESENTEAFF. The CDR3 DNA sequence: TGTGCCAGCAGCGAATCAGAGAACACTGAAGCTTTCTTT.